This T cell receptor (beta chain) originates from a study of blood T cell repertoires in COVID-19. About the study: Researchers got acute and convalescent COVID-19 samples from the United States, Italy and Spain. T cells, B-cell-depleted T cells, or PBMCs supplied cDNA or gDNA.

V was shortened by 3 bases and J by 4 bases, with 16 bases between the two germline ends. CDR1 is SGHNT and CDR2 is YYREEE in the germline V gene (reference sequence). This CDR3 spans 15 amino acids. Original data processing: Amplifying reference gene primers gave estimates of nucleated cell counts. The protocol was immunoSEQ multiplex PCR, while the TCRdb copy is restricted to in-frame clones and leaves out a portion. D and trimming were read from the DNA, whereas the V and J calls and clone size are those reported in that table. In the table there are 70,000 to 100,000 clones, roughly 80% of which are singletons.

This clonotype originated in an elderly woman with acute or convalescent COVID-19. The rearrangement uses TRBV5-4 and TRBJ1-2, with D possibly matching TRBD1 (6 bases). The material sequenced was peripheral blood. The CDR3 DNA is TGTGCCAGCAGCTCGGACCCGGACAGCCGCTATGGCTACACCTTC. This encodes CASSSDPDSRYGYTF.